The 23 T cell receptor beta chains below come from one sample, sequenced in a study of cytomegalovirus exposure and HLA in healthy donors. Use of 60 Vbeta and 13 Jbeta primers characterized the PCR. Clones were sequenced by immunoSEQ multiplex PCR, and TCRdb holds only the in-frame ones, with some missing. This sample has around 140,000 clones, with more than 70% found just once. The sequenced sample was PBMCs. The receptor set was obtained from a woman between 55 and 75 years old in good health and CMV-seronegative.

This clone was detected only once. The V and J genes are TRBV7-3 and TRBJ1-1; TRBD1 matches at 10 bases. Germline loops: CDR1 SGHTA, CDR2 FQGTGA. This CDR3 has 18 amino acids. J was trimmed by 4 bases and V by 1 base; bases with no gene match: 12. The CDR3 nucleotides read TGTGCCAGCAGCTTAAGCTCCGGGACAGGGGCCCGAGGCACTGAAGCTTTCTTT. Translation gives CASSLSSGTGARGTEAFF.

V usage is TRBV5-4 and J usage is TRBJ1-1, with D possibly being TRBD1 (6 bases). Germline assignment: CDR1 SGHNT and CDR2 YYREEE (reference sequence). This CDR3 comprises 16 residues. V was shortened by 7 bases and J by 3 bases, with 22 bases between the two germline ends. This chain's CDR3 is CASGRQGREKDTEAFF. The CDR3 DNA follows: TGTGCCAGCGGCCGGCAGGGGAGGGAAAAGGACACTGAAGCTTTCTTT.

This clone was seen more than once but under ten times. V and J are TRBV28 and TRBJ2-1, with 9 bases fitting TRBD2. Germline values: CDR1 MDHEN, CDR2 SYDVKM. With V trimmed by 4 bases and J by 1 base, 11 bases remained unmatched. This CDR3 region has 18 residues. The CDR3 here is CASSSLGSGSGSYNEQFF. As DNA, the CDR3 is TGTGCCAGCAGTTCTCTGGGTAGCGGGAGTGGATCCTACAATGAGCAGTTCTTC.

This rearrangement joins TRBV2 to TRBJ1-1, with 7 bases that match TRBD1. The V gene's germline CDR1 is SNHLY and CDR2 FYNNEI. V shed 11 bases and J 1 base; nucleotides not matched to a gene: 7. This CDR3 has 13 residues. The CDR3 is CADRTGPNTEAFF. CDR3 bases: TGTGCCGACCGGACAGGTCCGAACACTGAAGCTTTCTTT.

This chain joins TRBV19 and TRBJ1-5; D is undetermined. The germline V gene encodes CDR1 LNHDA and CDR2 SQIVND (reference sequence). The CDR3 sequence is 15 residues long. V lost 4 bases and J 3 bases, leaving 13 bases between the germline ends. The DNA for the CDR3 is TGTGCCAGTAGTACAGGCCGAACAAACAATCAGCCCCAGCATTTT. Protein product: CASSTGRTNNQPQHF.

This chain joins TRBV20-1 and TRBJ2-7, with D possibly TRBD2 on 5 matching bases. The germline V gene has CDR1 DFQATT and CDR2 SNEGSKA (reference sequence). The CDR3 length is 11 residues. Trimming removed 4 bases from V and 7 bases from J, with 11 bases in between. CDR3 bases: TGCAGTGCTATAAGGACTGAGGAGCAGTACTTC. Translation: CSAIRTEEQYF.

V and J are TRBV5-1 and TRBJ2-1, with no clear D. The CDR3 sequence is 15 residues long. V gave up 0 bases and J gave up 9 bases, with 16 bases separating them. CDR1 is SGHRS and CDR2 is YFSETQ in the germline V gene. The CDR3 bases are TGCGCCAGCAGCTTGGCGCCCCCTAGAGACCGTGAGCAGTTCTTC. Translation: CASSLAPPRDREQFF.

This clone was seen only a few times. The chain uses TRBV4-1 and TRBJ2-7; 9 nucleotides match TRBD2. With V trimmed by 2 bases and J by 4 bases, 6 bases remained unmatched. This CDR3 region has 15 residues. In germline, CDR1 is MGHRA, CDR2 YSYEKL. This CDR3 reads CASSQIAGAIYEQYF. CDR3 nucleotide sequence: TGCGCCAGCAGCCAAATAGCGGGAGCCATTTACGAGCAGTACTTC.

Here the CDR3 reads CASSLGGTEQFF. The CDR3 DNA is TGTGCCAGCAGCTTAGGAGGTACTGAGCAGTTCTTC. This chain links TRBV7-8 with TRBJ2-1; D is undetermined. The length of the CDR3 is 12 residues. V was shortened by 1 base and J by 9 bases, with 7 bases between the two germline ends. Germline assignment: CDR1 SGHVS and CDR2 FQNEAQ.

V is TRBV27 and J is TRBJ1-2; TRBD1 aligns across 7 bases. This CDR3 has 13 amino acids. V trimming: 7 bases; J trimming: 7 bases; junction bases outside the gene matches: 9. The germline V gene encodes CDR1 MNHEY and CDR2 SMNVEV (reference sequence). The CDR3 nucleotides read TGTGCCAGCACCCATGACAGGGTTCGTGGCTACACCTTC. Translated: CASTHDRVRGYTF.

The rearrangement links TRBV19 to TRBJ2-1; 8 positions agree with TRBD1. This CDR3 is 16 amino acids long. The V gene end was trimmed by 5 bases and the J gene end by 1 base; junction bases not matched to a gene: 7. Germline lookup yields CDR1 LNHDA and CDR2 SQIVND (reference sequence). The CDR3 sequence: CASSPSRTGSYNEQFF. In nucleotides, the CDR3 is TGTGCCAGTAGTCCCTCACGGACAGGGTCCTACAATGAGCAGTTCTTC.

The CDR3 region has the DNA TGCAGTGTGGGCTCTCAAGAGACCCAGTACTTC. As protein: CSVGSQETQYF. This chain connects TRBV20-1 to TRBJ2-5, with no clear D. The V gene lost 7 bases and the J gene lost 2 bases, with 8 bases spanning the gap. Germline lookup yields CDR1 DFQATT and CDR2 SNEGSKA (reference sequence). This CDR3 comprises 11 residues.

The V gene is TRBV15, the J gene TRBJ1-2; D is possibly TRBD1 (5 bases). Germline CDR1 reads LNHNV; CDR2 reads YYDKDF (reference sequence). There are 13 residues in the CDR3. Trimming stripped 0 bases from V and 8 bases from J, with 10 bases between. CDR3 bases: TGTGCCACCAGCAGAGATTGGCCAGGGGGCTACACCTTC. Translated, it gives CATSRDWPGGYTF.

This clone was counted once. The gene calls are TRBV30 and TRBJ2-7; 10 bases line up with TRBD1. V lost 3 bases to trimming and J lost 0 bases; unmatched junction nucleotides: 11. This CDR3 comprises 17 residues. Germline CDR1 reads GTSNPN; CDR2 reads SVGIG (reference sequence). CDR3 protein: CAWSTSPGTGVSYEQYF. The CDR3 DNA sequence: TGTGCCTGGAGCACATCCCCCGGGACAGGGGTCTCCTACGAGCAGTACTTC. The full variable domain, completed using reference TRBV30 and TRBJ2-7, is SQTIHQWPATLVQPVGSPLSLECTVEGTSNPNLYWYRQAAGRGLQLLFYSVGIGQISSEVPQNLSASRPQDRQFILSSKKLLLSDSGFYLCAWSTSPGTGVSYEQYFGPGTRLTVT.

The CDR3 protein is CASSLSGEGYEQYF. CDR3 DNA: TGTGCCAGCAGTTTAAGCGGCGAAGGCTACGAGCAGTACTTC. The chain uses TRBV28 and TRBJ2-7, with D tentatively TRBD2 (5 bases). Germline V lookup: CDR1 MDHEN, CDR2 SYDVKM. The CDR3 covers 14 residues. The V and J ends lost 2 bases and 3 bases respectively, with 11 bases between them.

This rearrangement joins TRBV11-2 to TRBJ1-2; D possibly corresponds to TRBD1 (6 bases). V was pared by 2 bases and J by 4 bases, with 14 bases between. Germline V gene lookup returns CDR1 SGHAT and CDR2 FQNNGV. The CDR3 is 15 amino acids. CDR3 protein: CASSLYAGVGYGYTF. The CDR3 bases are TGTGCCAGCAGCTTATATGCAGGGGTTGGCTATGGCTACACCTTC.

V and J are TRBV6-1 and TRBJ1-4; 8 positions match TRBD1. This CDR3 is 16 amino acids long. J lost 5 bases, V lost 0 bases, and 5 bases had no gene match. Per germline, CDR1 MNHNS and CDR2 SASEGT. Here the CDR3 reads CASSEAQGAPNEKLFF. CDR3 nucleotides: TGTGCCAGCAGTGAAGCCCAGGGGGCTCCAAATGAAAAACTGTTTTTT.

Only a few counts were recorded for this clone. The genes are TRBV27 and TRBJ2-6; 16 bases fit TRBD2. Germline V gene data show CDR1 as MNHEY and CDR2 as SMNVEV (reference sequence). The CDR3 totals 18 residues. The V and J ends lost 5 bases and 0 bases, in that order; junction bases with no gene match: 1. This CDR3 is CASSGTSGRGSGANVLTF. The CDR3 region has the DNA TGTGCCAGCAGTGGGACTAGCGGGAGGGGCTCTGGGGCCAACGTCCTGACTTTC.

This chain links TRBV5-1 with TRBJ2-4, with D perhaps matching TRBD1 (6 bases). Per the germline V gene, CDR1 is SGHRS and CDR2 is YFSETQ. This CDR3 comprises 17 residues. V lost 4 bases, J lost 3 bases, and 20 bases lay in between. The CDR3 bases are TGCGCCAGCAGCACGGGGACCACGACCAGGGGCAAAAACATTCAGTACTTC. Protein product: CASSTGTTTRGKNIQYF.

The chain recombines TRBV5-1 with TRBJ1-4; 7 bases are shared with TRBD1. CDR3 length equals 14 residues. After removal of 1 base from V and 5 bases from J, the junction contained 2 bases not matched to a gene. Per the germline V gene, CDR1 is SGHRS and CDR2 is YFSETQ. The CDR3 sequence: CASSLTGVNEKLFF. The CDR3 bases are TGCGCCAGCAGCTTGACAGGGGTAAATGAAAAACTGTTTTTT.

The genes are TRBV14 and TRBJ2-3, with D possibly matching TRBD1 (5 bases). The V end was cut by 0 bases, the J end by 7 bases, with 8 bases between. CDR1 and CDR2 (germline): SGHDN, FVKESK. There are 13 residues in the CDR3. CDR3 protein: CASSQDRAHTQYF. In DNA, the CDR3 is TGTGCCAGCAGCCAAGACAGGGCCCATACGCAGTATTTT.

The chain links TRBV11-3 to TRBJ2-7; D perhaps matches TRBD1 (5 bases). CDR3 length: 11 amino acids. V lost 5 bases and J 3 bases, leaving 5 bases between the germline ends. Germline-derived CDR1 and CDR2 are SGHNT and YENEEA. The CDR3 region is CASSTGYEQYF. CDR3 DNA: TGTGCCAGCAGCACAGGCTACGAGCAGTACTTC.

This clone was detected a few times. CDR3 nucleotide sequence: TGTGCCAGCAGTCAGGGACTAGCGGGAGGGCCCGGCACCGGGGAGCTGTTTTTT. Its translation is CASSQGLAGGPGTGELFF. The V gene is TRBV5-8, the J gene TRBJ2-2; 16 nucleotides align to TRBD2. CDR3 size: 18 residues. V lost 5 bases to trimming and J lost 4 bases; unmatched junction nucleotides: 8. The germline V gene has CDR1 SGHTS and CDR2 YDEGEE.